The sequence of this T cell receptor (beta chain) was determined in a study of blood T cell repertoires in COVID-19. For the study at large: Sites across the United States, Italy and Spain contributed samples from acute and convalescent COVID-19. PBMCs, B-cell-depleted T cells, or T cells were the source of the cDNA or gDNA that made up the material.

In the source study's methods: Using reference gene primer amplification, nucleated cell counts were estimated. Only in-frame clones appear in the TCRdb table, and some are missing; sequencing was by immunoSEQ multiplex PCR. V and J calls and clone size are copied from that table; D and trimming were computed from the DNA. The sample shows around 42,000 clones, almost 80% of them seen only once. The germline V and J ends were trimmed by 3 bases and 3 bases, with 5 bases remaining between them. The germline CDR1 and CDR2 sequences are KGHSY and FQNENV. The CDR3 sequence is 12 residues long. The clonotype originates from a woman older than 75 with acute or convalescent COVID-19. The sample taken for sequencing was peripheral blood. The rearrangement uses TRBV16 and TRBJ1-2; D not resolved. CDR3 in DNA: TGTGCCAGCAGCCAGCGGGACTATGGCTACACCTTC. Translated: CASSQRDYGYTF.